This TCR beta chain was retrieved from a study of breast tumors, draining lymph nodes, adjacent tissues. With regard to this clonotype: The target antigen is unknown. A much larger clonotype is one base distant, so this may be a read error.

Axillary draining lymph nodes of breast cancer patients supplied the node samples. The CDR3 length is 14 residues. CDR1 and CDR2 from the germline V gene are MNHEY and SMNVEV (reference sequence). Study-level results: Findings are consistent with lymph node origin and intratumoral expansion of most tumor T cells. Luminal-like breast cancer showed significantly higher tumor–nontumor repertoire similarity than basal-like. Tumor repertoires ranked between lymph nodes and nontumor tissue in diversity, with V and J gene preferences.

TCRdb analysed the multiplex PCR reads with MiXCR anew, one entry per CDR3 protein. Of approximately 180,000 distinct CDR3 sequences listed, about 33% are singletons. The chain combines TRBV27 with TRBJ2-7, with 8 bases lining up with TRBD1. Sequences were obtained from axillary lymph node tissue. The source of this sequence is a female donor with breast cancer. Some clones in this sample may be carry-over from other donors' samples. The chain's CDR3 is CASKADRASYERYF. In nucleotides, the CDR3 is TGTGCCAGCAAGGCGGACAGGGCCTCCTACGAGCGGTACTTC.